This T cell receptor (beta chain) was identified during a study of monozygotic twins with inflammatory bowel disease. Germline CDR1 SGHRS, CDR2 YFSETQ. This CDR3 region has 13 residues. TCRdb re-called the 5' RACE reads, yielding one record per CDR3 amino acid sequence without DNA. The repertoire shows approximately 390,000 distinct CDR3 sequences; the top ten hold approximately 2.3%. The chain carries TRBV5-1 and TRBJ1-1. This TCR came from a human donor with ulcerative colitis or Crohn's disease, or a healthy co-twin of an affected twin (not recorded which). Sequencing was done on a sample of blood. CDR3: CASSRLMNTEAFF.